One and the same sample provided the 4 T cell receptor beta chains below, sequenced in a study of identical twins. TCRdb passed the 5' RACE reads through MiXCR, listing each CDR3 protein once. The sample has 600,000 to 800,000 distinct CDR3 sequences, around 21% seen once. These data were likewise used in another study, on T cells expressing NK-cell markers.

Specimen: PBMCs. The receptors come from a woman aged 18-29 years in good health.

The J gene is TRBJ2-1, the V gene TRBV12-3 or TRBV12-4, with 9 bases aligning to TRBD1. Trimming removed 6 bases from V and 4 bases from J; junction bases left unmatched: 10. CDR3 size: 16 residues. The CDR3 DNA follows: TGTGCCAGCAGCATTCTCCGGGACAGGGTGTACAATGAGCAGTTCTTC. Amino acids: CASSILRDRVYNEQFF.

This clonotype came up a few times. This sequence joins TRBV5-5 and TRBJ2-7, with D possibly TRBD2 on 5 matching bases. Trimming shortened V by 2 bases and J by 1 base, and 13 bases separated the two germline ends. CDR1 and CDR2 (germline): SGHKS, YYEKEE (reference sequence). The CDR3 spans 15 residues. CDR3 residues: CASSFNPGFSYEQYF. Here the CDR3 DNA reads TGTGCCAGCAGCTTTAATCCGGGGTTTTCCTACGAGCAGTACTTC.

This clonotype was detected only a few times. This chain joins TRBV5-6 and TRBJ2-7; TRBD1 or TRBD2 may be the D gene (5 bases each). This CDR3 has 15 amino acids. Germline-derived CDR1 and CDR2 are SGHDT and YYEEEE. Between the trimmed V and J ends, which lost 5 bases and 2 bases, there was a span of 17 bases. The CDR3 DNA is TGTGCCAGCAGTTACCCCTCCAGGGACCCCTACGAGCAGTACTTC. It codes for CASSYPSRDPYEQYF. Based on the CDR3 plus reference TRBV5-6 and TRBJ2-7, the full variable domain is DAGVTQSPTHLIKTRGQQVTLRCSPKSGHDTVSWYQQALGQGPQFIFQYYEEEERQRGNFPDRFSGHQFPNYSSELNVNALLLGDSALYLCASSYPSRDPYEQYFGPGTRLTVT.

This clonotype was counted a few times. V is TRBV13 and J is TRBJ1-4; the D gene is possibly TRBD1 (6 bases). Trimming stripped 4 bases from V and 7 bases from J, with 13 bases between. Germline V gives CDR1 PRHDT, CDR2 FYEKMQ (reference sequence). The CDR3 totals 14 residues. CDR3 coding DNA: TGTGCCAGCAGCTCAGGGGTGGTTGGTGAAAAACTGTTTTTT. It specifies CASSSGVVGEKLFF.